The rows below give T cell receptor beta chains drawn from one sample of a study of identical twins. Each CDR3 protein is one row after TCRdb ran MiXCR on the 5' RACE reads. The sample holds roughly 250,000 distinct CDR3 sequences, roughly 13% seen once. Sequences were obtained from memory (CD45RO+) T cells sorted from blood. These receptors came from a young woman in good health. CDR3s include the opening cysteine and the closing phenylalanine or tryptophan. The D gene is left open where the match is weak. Clone size appears in some rows only: once, few, many, or a class for an expanded clone.

d_call,clone_size,j_call,v_call,cdr3_aa,cdr3_nt
TRBD1,-,TRBJ2-3,TRBV9,CASSSPQRGRSDTQYF,TGTGCCAGCAGCTCCCCCCAAAGGGGGCGGTCAGATACGCAGTATTTT
TRBD1,-,TRBJ2-7,TRBV20-1,CSAREDDRGAPRQYF,TGCAGTGCTAGAGAAGACGACAGGGGCGCCCCACGGCAGTACTTC
-,-,TRBJ1-1,TRBV19,CASSMRGVYTEAFF,TGTGCCAGTAGCATGCGTGGGGTTTACACTGAAGCTTTCTTT
-,few,TRBJ2-3,TRBV6-5,CASSYEEGTDTQYF,TGTGCCAGCAGTTACGAGGAGGGGACAGATACGCAGTATTTT
TRBD2,-,TRBJ2-1,TRBV6-2/TRBV6-3,CASRGSGSHNEQFF,TGTGCCAGCAGGGGTAGCGGGAGTCACAATGAGCAGTTCTTC
-,-,TRBJ2-7,TRBV5-6,CASTRRGSYEQYF,TGTGCCAGCACCCGCCGGGGATCCTACGAGCAGTACTTC
-,-,TRBJ2-3,TRBV6-5,CASSYGGAGSTDTQYF,TGTGCCAGCAGTTACGGTGGGGCCGGGAGCACAGATACGCAGTATTTT
-,few,TRBJ2-1,TRBV14,CASSQMVYNEQFF,TGTGCCAGCAGCCAAATGGTCTACAATGAGCAGTTCTTC
TRBD2,-,TRBJ2-5,TRBV5-4,CVSGRRETQYF,TGTGTTAGCGGGCGAAGGGAGACCCAGTACTTC
-,many,TRBJ1-3,TRBV7-2,CASRGGGVYSGNTIYF,TGTGCCAGCAGGGGGGGAGGGGTCTACTCTGGAAACACCATATATTTT
-,-,TRBJ2-5,TRBV21-1,CASSNPLKRGVIQETQYF,TGTGCCAGCAGCAACCCTCTTAAGCGGGGGGTCATCCAAGAGACCCAGTACTTC
-,few,TRBJ1-2,TRBV20-1,CSANPTDNYGYTF,TGCAGTGCAAACCCGACCGATAACTATGGCTACACCTTC
TRBD2,-,TRBJ2-1,TRBV7-8,CASSAGLAGNEQFF,TGTGCCAGCAGCGCGGGACTAGCTGGCAATGAGCAGTTCTTC
-,many,TRBJ2-1,TRBV7-9,CASIGGASVYNEQFF,TGTGCCAGCATCGGCGGGGCTAGCGTGTACAATGAGCAGTTCTTC
-,-,TRBJ2-7,TRBV20-1,CSARDIAEQYF,TGCAGTGCTCGGGACATCGCCGAGCAGTACTTC
-,-,TRBJ1-1,TRBV29-1,CSVAAGLGTEAFF,TGCAGCGTTGCGGCAGGGTTGGGGACTGAAGCTTTCTTT
-,-,TRBJ2-3,TRBV3-1,CASSQGYPGDTDTQYF,TGTGCCAGCAGCCAAGGTTACCCTGGGGACACAGATACGCAGTATTTT
-,few,TRBJ1-2,TRBV12-3/TRBV12-4,CASSPLDLYGYTF,TGTGCCAGCAGCCCTCTGGACCTCTATGGCTACACCTTC
TRBD2,-,TRBJ2-2,TRBV6-2/TRBV6-3,CASSYSGGPGELFF,TGTGCCAGCAGTTACTCGGGAGGGCCCGGGGAGCTGTTTTTT
-,-,TRBJ1-1,TRBV6-1,CASIPGNTLPNTEAFF,TGTGCCAGCATACCGGGGAATACCCTTCCAAACACTGAAGCTTTCTTT
TRBD2,many,TRBJ2-2,TRBV5-1,CASSLLAGHTGELFF,TGCGCCAGCAGCTTACTAGCGGGGCACACCGGGGAGCTGTTTTTT
-,many,TRBJ2-1,TRBV5-1,CASRPGANNEQFF,TGCGCCAGCAGACCCGGGGCAAACAATGAGCAGTTCTTC
-,-,TRBJ2-3,TRBV6-2/TRBV6-3,CATRPGRAQGDTQYF,TGTGCCACGCGGCCGGGGAGAGCGCAGGGTGATACGCAGTATTTT
-,many,TRBJ1-1,TRBV5-1,CASSSQGMNTEAFF,TGCGCCAGCAGCTCACAGGGAATGAACACTGAAGCTTTCTTT
-,-,TRBJ2-7,TRBV4-1,CASSQQPTGLRDEQYF,TGCGCCAGCAGCCAGCAACCAACAGGGCTAAGGGACGAGCAGTACTTC
-,few,TRBJ2-7,TRBV20-1,CSAPPIAGSHEQYF,TGCAGTGCTCCTCCTATAGCTGGGTCCCACGAGCAGTACTTC
-,many,TRBJ2-7,TRBV7-8,CASSSQGWEQYF,TGTGCCAGCAGCTCACAGGGTTGGGAGCAGTACTTC
TRBD2,few,TRBJ2-1,TRBV7-6,CASSFLAGTGYDEQFF,TGTGCCAGCAGCTTCCTAGCGGGAACTGGGTATGATGAGCAGTTCTTC
TRBD1,few,TRBJ1-2,TRBV7-2,CASSPGQVPRYTF,TGTGCCAGCAGCCCGGGACAGGTGCCCCGCTACACCTTC
TRBD2,-,TRBJ2-5,TRBV5-1,CASSGRLAGRLAQETQYF,TGCGCCAGCAGCGGTAGACTAGCGGGAAGACTGGCCCAAGAGACCCAGTACTTC
-,-,TRBJ1-2,TRBV14,CASSAGPLYGYTF,TGTGCCAGCAGCGCAGGACCCCTCTATGGCTACACCTTC
-,few,TRBJ2-1,TRBV3-1,CASSQSGLFHEQFF,TGTGCCAGCAGCCAATCGGGGTTATTCCATGAGCAGTTCTTC
-,few,TRBJ1-1,TRBV12-3/TRBV12-4,CASSFGVTGAEAFF,TGTGCCAGCAGTTTCGGGGTGACGGGCGCTGAAGCTTTCTTT
-,-,TRBJ2-7,TRBV25-1,CASSEDYVRQYF,TGTGCCAGCAGTGAAGATTACGTTAGGCAGTACTTC
-,few,TRBJ2-2,TRBV3-1,CASRLGLPVTGELFF,TGTGCCAGCCGACTAGGACTGCCAGTCACCGGGGAGCTGTTTTTT
-,few,TRBJ1-1,TRBV5-1,CASSSGSSGTEAFF,TGCGCCAGCAGCTCTGGGTCATCGGGGACTGAAGCTTTCTTT
TRBD2,few,TRBJ2-7,TRBV20-1,CSAKEGLAGREQYF,TGCAGTGCTAAAGAGGGACTAGCGGGCAGGGAGCAGTACTTC
TRBD2,many,TRBJ2-1,TRBV20-1,CSASSGTSGSVDNEQFF,TGCAGTGCTTCCTCCGGGACTAGCGGGAGTGTCGACAATGAGCAGTTCTTC
TRBD1,-,TRBJ2-1,TRBV24-1,CATSTGQGTLSYNEQFF,TGTGCCACCAGTACCGGACAGGGGACCCTTTCCTACAATGAGCAGTTCTTC
TRBD2,-,TRBJ2-1,TRBV19,CASSSLAGEVADEQFF,TGTGCCAGTAGTTCATTAGCGGGAGAGGTAGCGGATGAGCAGTTCTTC
-,few,TRBJ1-1,TRBV29-1,CSVTTGHTEAFF,TGCAGCGTCACAACAGGACACACTGAAGCTTTCTTT
-,-,TRBJ2-5,TRBV29-1,CSVAPGRYQETQYF,TGCAGCGTTGCCCCGGGGCGGTACCAAGAGACCCAGTACTTC
-,few,TRBJ1-1,TRBV29-1,CSVVPGAELTEAFF,TGCAGCGTTGTGCCAGGGGCAGAACTCACTGAAGCTTTCTTT
TRBD1,few,TRBJ2-7,TRBV18,CASSPDRVVGYEQYF,TGTGCCAGCTCACCTGACAGGGTGGTCGGCTACGAGCAGTACTTC
-,few,TRBJ2-5,TRBV25-1,CASSEWRSSETQYF,TGTGCCAGCAGTGAATGGAGAAGCTCGGAGACCCAGTACTTC